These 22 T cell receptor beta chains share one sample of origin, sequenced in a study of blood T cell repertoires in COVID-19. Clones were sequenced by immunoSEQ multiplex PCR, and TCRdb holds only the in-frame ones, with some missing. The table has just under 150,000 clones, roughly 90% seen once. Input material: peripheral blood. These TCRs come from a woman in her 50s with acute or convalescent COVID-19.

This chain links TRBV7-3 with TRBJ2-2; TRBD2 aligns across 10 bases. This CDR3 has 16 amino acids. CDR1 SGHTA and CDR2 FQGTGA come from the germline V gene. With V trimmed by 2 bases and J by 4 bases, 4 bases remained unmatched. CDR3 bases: TGTGCCAGCAGCTTACGCCTAGCGGGAGTCACCGGGGAGCTGTTTTTT. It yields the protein CASSLRLAGVTGELFF.

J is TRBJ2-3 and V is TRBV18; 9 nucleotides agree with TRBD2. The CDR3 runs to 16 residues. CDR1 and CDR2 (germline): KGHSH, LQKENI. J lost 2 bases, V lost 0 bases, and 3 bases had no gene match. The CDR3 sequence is CASSPPIAGDTDTQYF. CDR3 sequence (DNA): TGTGCCAGCTCACCACCAATAGCGGGAGACACAGATACGCAGTATTTT.

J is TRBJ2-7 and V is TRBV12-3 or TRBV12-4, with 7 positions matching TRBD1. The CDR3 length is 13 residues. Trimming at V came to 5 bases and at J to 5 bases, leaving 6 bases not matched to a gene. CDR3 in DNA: TGTGCCAGCAGTCCCGACAGGGCGCACGAGCAGTACTTC. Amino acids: CASSPDRAHEQYF.

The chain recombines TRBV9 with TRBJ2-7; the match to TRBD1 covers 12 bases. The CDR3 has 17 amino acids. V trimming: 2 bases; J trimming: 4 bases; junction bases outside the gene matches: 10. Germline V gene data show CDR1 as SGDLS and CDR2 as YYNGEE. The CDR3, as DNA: TGTGCCAGCAGCGTTTTTGGCGGGACAGGGGGCTCATACGAGCAGTACTTC. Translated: CASSVFGGTGGSYEQYF.

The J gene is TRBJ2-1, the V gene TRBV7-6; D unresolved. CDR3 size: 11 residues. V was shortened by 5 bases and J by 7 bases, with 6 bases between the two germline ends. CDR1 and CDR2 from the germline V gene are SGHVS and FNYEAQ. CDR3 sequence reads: CASSPINEQFF. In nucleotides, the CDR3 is TGTGCCAGCAGCCCTATAAATGAGCAGTTCTTC.

The CDR3 sequence: CAWGTGAGELFF. CDR3 nucleotide sequence: TGTGCCTGGGGCACAGGGGCCGGGGAGCTGTTTTTT. The V call is TRBV30, the J call TRBJ2-2; TRBD1 agrees at 7 bases. There are 12 residues in the CDR3. The germline gives CDR1 GTSNPN, CDR2 SVGIG (reference sequence). Germline trimming cut 5 bases from V and 6 bases from J; bases unmatched to any gene: 3. Full variable domain (rest looked up from reference TRBV30 and TRBJ2-2): SQTIHQWPATLVQPVGSPLSLECTVEGTSNPNLYWYRQAAGRGLQLLFYSVGIGQISSEVPQNLSASRPQDRQFILSSKKLLLSDSGFYLCAWGTGAGELFFGEGSRLTVL.

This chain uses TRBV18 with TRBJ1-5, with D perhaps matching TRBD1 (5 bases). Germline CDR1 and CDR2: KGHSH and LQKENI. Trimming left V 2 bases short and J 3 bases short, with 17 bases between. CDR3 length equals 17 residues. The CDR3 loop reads CASSPELGGMNNQPQHF. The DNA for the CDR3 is TGTGCCAGCTCACCAGAGTTGGGGGGAATGAACAATCAGCCCCAGCATTTT.

The CDR3 DNA follows: TGTGCCAGCAGTGACTACTACACCGGGGAGCTGTTTTTT. Translation: CASSDYYTGELFF. This chain uses TRBV25-1 with TRBJ2-2, with D uncertain. The germline gives CDR1 MGHDK, CDR2 SYGVNS. Trimming shortened V by 3 bases and J by 3 bases, and 5 bases separated the two germline ends. This CDR3 has 13 residues.

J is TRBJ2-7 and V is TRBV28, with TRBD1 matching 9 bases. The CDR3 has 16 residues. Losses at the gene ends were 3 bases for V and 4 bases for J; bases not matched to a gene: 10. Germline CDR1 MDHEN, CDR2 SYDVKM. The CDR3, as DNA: TGTGCCAGCAGTTTCCGGTCGACAGGGGGTGATTACGAGCAGTACTTC. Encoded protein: CASSFRSTGGDYEQYF.

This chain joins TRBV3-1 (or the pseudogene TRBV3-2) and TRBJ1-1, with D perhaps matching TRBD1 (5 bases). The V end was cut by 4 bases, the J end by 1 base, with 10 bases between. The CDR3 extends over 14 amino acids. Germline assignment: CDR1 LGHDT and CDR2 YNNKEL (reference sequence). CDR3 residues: CASSPPGGNTEAFF. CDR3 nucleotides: TGTGCCAGCAGCCCCCCGGGGGGGAACACTGAAGCTTTCTTT.

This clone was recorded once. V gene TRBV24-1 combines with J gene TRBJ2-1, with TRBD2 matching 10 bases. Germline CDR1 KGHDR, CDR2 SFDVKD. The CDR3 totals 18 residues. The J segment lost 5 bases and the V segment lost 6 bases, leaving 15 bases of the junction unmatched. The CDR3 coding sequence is TGTGCCACCAGTCTACCCTACAGGGGAGCGGGAGGGAACAATGAGCAGTTCTTC. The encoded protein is CATSLPYRGAGGNNEQFF.

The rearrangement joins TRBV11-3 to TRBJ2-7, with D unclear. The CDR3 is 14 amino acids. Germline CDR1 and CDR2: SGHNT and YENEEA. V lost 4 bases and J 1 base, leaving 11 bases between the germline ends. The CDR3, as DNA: TGTGCCAGCAGCTCAGGTGCCAGTTCCTACGAGCAGTACTTC. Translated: CASSSGASSYEQYF.

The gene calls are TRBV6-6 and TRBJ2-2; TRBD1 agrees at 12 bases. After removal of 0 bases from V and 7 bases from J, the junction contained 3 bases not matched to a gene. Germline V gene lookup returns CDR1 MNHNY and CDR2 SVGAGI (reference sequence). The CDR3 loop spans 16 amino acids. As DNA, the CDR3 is TGTGCCAGCAGTTACTCGGGACAGGGGGCCGTCGGGGAGCTGTTTTTT. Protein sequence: CASSYSGQGAVGELFF.

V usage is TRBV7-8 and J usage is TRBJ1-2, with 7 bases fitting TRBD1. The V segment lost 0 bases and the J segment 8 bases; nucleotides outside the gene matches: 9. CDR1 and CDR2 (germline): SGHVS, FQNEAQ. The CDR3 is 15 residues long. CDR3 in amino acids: CASSLARTGPAGYTF. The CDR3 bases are TGTGCCAGCAGCTTAGCGAGGACAGGACCCGCGGGCTACACCTTC.

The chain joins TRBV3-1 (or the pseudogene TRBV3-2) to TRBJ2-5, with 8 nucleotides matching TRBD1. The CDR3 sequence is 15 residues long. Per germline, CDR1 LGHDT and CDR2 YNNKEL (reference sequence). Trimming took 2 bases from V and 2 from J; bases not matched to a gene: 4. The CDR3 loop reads CASSQWDRRQETQYF. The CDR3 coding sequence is TGTGCCAGCAGCCAATGGGACAGGCGACAAGAGACCCAGTACTTC.

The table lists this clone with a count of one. Here the CDR3 reads CASSVGQPMSGANVLTF. The CDR3 nucleotides are TGTGCCAGCAGCGTAGGACAGCCCATGTCTGGGGCCAACGTCCTGACTTTC. The chain employs TRBV9 and TRBJ2-6; a possible D gene is TRBD1 (5 bases). The germline CDR1 and CDR2 sequences are SGDLS and YYNGEE. The CDR3 has 17 residues. Trimming removed 0 bases from V and 1 base from J, with 11 bases in between.

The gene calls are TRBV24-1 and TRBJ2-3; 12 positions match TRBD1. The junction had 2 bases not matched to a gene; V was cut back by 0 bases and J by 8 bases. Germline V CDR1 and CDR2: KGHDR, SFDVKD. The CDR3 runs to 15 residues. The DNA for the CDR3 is TGTGCCACCAGTGATTTGGGGACAGGGGGCCGTACGCAGTATTTT. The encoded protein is CATSDLGTGGRTQYF.

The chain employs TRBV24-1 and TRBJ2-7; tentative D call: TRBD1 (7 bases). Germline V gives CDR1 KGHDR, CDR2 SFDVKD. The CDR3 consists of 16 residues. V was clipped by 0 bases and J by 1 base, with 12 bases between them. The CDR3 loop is CATSDLQAGGSYEQYF. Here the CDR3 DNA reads TGTGCCACCAGTGATTTGCAAGCAGGGGGGTCCTACGAGCAGTACTTC.

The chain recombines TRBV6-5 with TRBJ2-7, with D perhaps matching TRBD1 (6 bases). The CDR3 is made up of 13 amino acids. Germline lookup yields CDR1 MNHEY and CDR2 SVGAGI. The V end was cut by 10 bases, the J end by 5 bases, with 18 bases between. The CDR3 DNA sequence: TGTGCCACCTTCCGGGCAGGGGACGACGAGCAGTACTTC. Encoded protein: CATFRAGDDEQYF.

The DNA of the CDR3 is TGTGCCAGCAGCTTGGAGGGGGTAGGGACTGAAGCTTTCTTT. This codes for CASSLEGVGTEAFF. The chain links TRBV5-5 to TRBJ1-1, with D possibly TRBD1 on 6 matching bases. The CDR3 loop spans 14 amino acids. V shed 0 bases and J shed 5 bases, with 11 bases lying between them. Germline CDR1 reads SGHKS; CDR2 reads YYEKEE (reference sequence).

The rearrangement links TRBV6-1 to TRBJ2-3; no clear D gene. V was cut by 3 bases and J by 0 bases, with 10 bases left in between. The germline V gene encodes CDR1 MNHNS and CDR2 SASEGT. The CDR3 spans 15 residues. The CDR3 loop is CASSDFVASTDTQYF. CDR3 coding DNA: TGTGCCAGCAGTGATTTTGTGGCTAGCACAGATACGCAGTATTTT.

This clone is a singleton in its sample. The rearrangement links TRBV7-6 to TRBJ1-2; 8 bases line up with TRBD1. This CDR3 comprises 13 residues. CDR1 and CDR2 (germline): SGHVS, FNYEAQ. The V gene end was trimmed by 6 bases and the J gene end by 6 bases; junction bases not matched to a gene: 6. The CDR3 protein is CASSHTGGDGYTF. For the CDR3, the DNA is TGTGCCAGCAGTCATACAGGGGGGGATGGCTACACCTTC.